The TCR beta chain described here comes from a study of metastatic and nonmetastatic thyroid tumors. Study-wide results and limits: In blood and tumor, TCR beta diversity was reportedly significantly higher in malignant thyroid tumors than in benign nodules.

Nobody among the patients had been given any treatment before thyroid surgery. This clone is medium-sized. The antigen is undetermined. TCRdb called clones again from the PCR reads with MiXCR. The sample lists roughly 6,100 clones, approximately 18% occurring once. The CDR3 consists of 14 residues. V lost 2 bases and J lost 6; bases outside the gene matches: 8. Per the germline V gene, CDR1 is DFQATT and CDR2 is SNEGSKA (reference sequence). V and J are TRBV20-1 and TRBJ1-1; 8 bases map to TRBD1. Sequencing input: adjacent normal tissue. The sequence derives from a female donor with papillary thyroid cancer or a benign thyroid nodule (not recorded which). Some clones in this sample may be carry-over from other donors' samples. The CDR3 DNA is TGCAGTGCTAGACCCGGACAGGGCGGCGCTGAAGCTTTCTTT. This codes for CSARPGQGGAEAFF.